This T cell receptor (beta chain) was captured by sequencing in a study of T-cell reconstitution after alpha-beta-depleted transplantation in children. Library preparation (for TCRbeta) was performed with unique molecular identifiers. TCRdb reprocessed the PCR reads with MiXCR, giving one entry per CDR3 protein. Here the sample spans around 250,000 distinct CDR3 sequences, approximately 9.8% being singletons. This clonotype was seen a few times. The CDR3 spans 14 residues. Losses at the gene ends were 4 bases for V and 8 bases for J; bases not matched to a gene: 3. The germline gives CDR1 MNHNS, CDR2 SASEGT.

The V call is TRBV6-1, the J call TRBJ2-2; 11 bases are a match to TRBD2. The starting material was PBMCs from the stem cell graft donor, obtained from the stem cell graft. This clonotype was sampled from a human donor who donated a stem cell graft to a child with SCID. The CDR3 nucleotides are TGTGCCAGCAGTGCCGGGACTAGCGGTGGGGAGCTGTTTTTT. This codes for CASSAGTSGGELFF.